The 12 T cell receptor beta chains given below trace back to one sample, sequenced in a study of blood T cell repertoires in COVID-19. TCRdb's copy holds only in-frame clones and misses some; the assay was immunoSEQ multiplex PCR. Of tens of thousands of clones in the sample, roughly 82% were seen once. The sequenced sample consisted of peripheral blood. Receptor source: a man in his forties with acute or convalescent COVID-19.

This chain connects TRBV15 to TRBJ2-1; 9 positions match TRBD1. This CDR3 has 15 residues. The germline V gene encodes CDR1 LNHNV and CDR2 YYDKDF (reference sequence). Unmatched junction bases numbered 2, after V lost 2 bases and J lost 3 bases. The CDR3 nucleotides are TGTGCCACCAGCAGACCGGGACAGGGCTACAATGAGCAGTTCTTC. Amino acid sequence: CATSRPGQGYNEQFF.

This clone was observed a few times. The V and J genes are TRBV2 and TRBJ2-3; TRBD1 agrees at 7 bases. Germline CDR1 SNHLY, CDR2 FYNNEI. Unmatched junction bases numbered 5, after V lost 6 bases and J lost 2 bases. This CDR3 has 14 amino acids. CDR3 loop: CASRDRVNTDTQYF. In DNA form, the CDR3 reads TGTGCCAGCAGAGACAGGGTCAACACAGATACGCAGTATTTT.

This clone showed up just once. This chain links TRBV29-1 with TRBJ1-2; D gene ambiguous. V gave up 3 bases and J gave up 4 bases, with 9 bases separating them. The germline V gene has CDR1 SQVTM and CDR2 ANQGSEA. The CDR3 contains 12 residues. CDR3: CSVEAEGYGYTF. CDR3 nucleotide sequence: TGCAGCGTTGAGGCCGAGGGCTATGGCTACACCTTC.

The sample holds a few counts of this clone. V gene TRBV7-2 combines with J gene TRBJ1-2, with D unclear. The germline V gene encodes CDR1 SGHTA and CDR2 FQGNSA. V lost 1 base, J lost 4 bases, and 13 bases lay in between. The CDR3 has 15 amino acids. The CDR3 protein is CASSLGAGVGYGYTF. The CDR3 DNA is TGTGCCAGCAGCTTAGGGGCCGGCGTCGGCTATGGCTACACCTTC. The whole variable domain, filled in from reference TRBV7-2 and TRBJ1-2, reads GAGVSQSPSNKVTEKGKDVELRCDPISGHTALYWYRQSLGQGLEFLIYFQGNSAPDKSGLPSDRFSAERTGGSVSTLTIQRTQQEDSAVYLCASSLGAGVGYGYTFGSGTRLTVV.

V and J are TRBV5-8 and TRBJ2-5, with TRBD1 matching over 7 bases. Trimming at V came to 4 bases and at J to 2 bases, leaving 2 bases not matched to a gene. Germline CDR1 SGHTS, CDR2 YDEGEE. CDR3 size: 13 residues. CDR3 in DNA: TGTGCCAGCAGCCGACAGGGTCAAGAGACCCAGTACTTC. It encodes CASSRQGQETQYF.

The chain combines TRBV10-3 with TRBJ1-1; 7 nucleotides agree with TRBD1. V shed 6 bases and J 5 bases; nucleotides not matched to a gene: 9. Germline V CDR1 and CDR2: ENHRY, SYGVKD. The CDR3 spans 14 residues. The CDR3 region is CAISLQGSLTEAFF. The CDR3 nucleotides read TGTGCCATCAGCTTACAGGGGAGCTTGACTGAAGCTTTCTTT.

V gene TRBV20-1 combines with J gene TRBJ2-1; the match to TRBD2 covers 9 bases. The CDR3 length is 16 residues. The ends lost 3 bases at V and 0 bases at J; junction bases unmatched: 6. Germline loops: CDR1 DFQATT, CDR2 SNEGSKA (reference sequence). The DNA for the CDR3 is TGCAGTGCTAGTACGCTAGCGGGGTCCTCCTACAATGAGCAGTTCTTC. Translating it yields CSASTLAGSSYNEQFF.

The chain carries TRBV20-1 and TRBJ1-5; no clear D. The CDR3 has 11 residues. V was trimmed by 6 bases and J by 16 bases, leaving 19 bases between them. Germline assignment: CDR1 DFQATT and CDR2 SNEGSKA (reference sequence). CDR3 coding DNA: TGCAGTGCCAAACTTAACCGGGAACAACATTTT. It specifies CSAKLNREQHF.

V and J are TRBV10-3 and TRBJ2-7, with a tentative D call TRBD1 (5 bases). Per the germline V gene, CDR1 is ENHRY and CDR2 is SYGVKD. Trimming removed 11 bases from V and 0 bases from J, with 20 bases in between. This CDR3 has 15 residues. CDR3 residues: CAVQAHGQGSYEQYF. In nucleotides, the CDR3 is TGTGCCGTCCAGGCCCACGGTCAGGGCTCCTACGAGCAGTACTTC.

DNA of the CDR3: TGTGCCAGTAGTATCTTCGTGGGGGGGGAGACCCAGTACTTC. As protein: CASSIFVGGETQYF. This rearrangement joins TRBV19 to TRBJ2-5; TRBD2 aligns across 7 bases. CDR3 length: 14 residues. The V gene end was trimmed by 3 bases and the J gene end by 5 bases; junction bases not matched to a gene: 6. Germline V gives CDR1 LNHDA, CDR2 SQIVND (reference sequence).

The gene calls are TRBV5-1 and TRBJ2-1; tentatively, D is TRBD1 (5 bases). The germline V and J ends were trimmed by 6 bases and 7 bases, with 14 bases remaining between them. CDR1 is SGHRS and CDR2 is YFSETQ in the germline V gene. This CDR3 comprises 13 residues. CDR3 protein: CASTPGPGNEQFF. In nucleotides, the CDR3 is TGCGCCAGCACCCCAGGGCCTGGGAATGAGCAGTTCTTC.

J is TRBJ1-1 and V is TRBV29-1; 9 nucleotides line up with TRBD1. CDR3 size: 15 residues. The V gene's germline CDR1 is SQVTM and CDR2 ANQGSEA. The ends lost 6 bases at V and 4 bases at J; junction bases unmatched: 12. CDR3 loop: CSVNRGRGYVTEAFF. In DNA form, the CDR3 reads TGCAGCGTAAACAGGGGGCGCGGATATGTCACTGAAGCTTTCTTT.